These T cell receptor beta chains were read from a single sample in a study of cytomegalovirus exposure and HLA in healthy donors. Generated by immunoSEQ multiplex PCR, the TCRdb table keeps only in-frame clones and is missing some. The sample includes 85,000 to 95,000 clones, approximately 63% of them seen just once. The sample comprised PBMCs. These receptors all come from a young woman in good health and CMV-seronegative. CDR3s include the opening cysteine and the closing phenylalanine or tryptophan. A D gene is named only where the DNA matches it firmly. Size tells how often a clone was seen (once, few, many) or the class of an expanded clone, and some rows leave it out.

V	D	J	size	DNA	CDR3
TRBV5-1	-	TRBJ1-4	few	TGCGCCAGCAGCTTGGTGGCAGGGGCATATGAAAAACTGTTTTTT	CASSLVAGAYEKLFF
TRBV10-3	-	TRBJ2-3	few	TGTGCCATCAGGTCCGGGAGCACAGATACGCAGTATTTT	CAIRSGSTDTQYF
TRBV9	-	TRBJ2-1	-	TGTGCCAGCAGCGGACTTGGGTACGACAATGAGCAGTTCTTC	CASSGLGYDNEQFF
TRBV19	TRBD1	TRBJ1-1	-	TGTGCCAGTAGTAAAGGACAGGGAAGGACTGAAGCTTTCTTT	CASSKGQGRTEAFF
TRBV2	TRBD1	TRBJ1-6	once	TGTGCCAGCAGAGGACAGGGCGGTAATTCACCCCTCCACTTT	CASRGQGGNSPLHF
TRBV9	-	TRBJ1-2	-	TGTGCCAGCGCCCCGTCAGGTATATATGGCTACACCTTC	CASAPSGIYGYTF
TRBV9	-	TRBJ2-7	-	TGTGCCAGCAGCGCCCAGGACAGTCACCACGAGCAGTACTTC	CASSAQDSHHEQYF
TRBV10-3	-	TRBJ2-7	-	TGTGCCATCAGTGAGTCGGCAGGGGTAGGCGAGCAGTACTTC	CAISESAGVGEQYF
TRBV28	TRBD1	TRBJ1-4	-	TGTGCCAGCAGTCCGCCGGACAGGGGTGATGAAAAACTGTTTTTT	CASSPPDRGDEKLFF
TRBV27	-	TRBJ2-5	-	TGTGCCAGCAGTTTCGTCTCGGGAGTCCAAGAGACCCAGTACTTC	CASSFVSGVQETQYF
TRBV6-1	TRBD2	TRBJ2-3	few	TGTGCCAGCAGTGAAGAGCGGGGGGGCCCAGATACGCAGTATTTT	CASSEERGGPDTQYF
TRBV4-1	TRBD1	TRBJ1-1	-	TGCGCCAGCAGCCATGTAACAGGGGCCACTGAAGCTTTCTTT	CASSHVTGATEAFF
TRBV29-1	-	TRBJ2-7	-	TGCAGCGTCGTCGATGGACAGTTTCCTAACGAGCAGTACTTC	CSVVDGQFPNEQYF
TRBV6-6	TRBD1	TRBJ2-7	-	TGTGCCAGCAGCCGCGGGACAGGGGTAATCTACGAGCAGTACTTC	CASSRGTGVIYEQYF
TRBV10-3	-	TRBJ2-7	-	TGTGCCATCAGTGCGGACATCTCCTACGAGCAGTACTTC	CAISADISYEQYF
TRBV5-4	TRBD1	TRBJ2-5	-	TGTGCCAGCAGCCGAGGGGGCGCCGAGACCCAGTACTTC	CASSRGGAETQYF
TRBV15	TRBD2	TRBJ2-3	-	TGTGCCACCAGCTCCGGACGGTCTAGCGGGGTTGATACGCAGTATTTT	CATSSGRSSGVDTQYF